Each of the 15 T cell receptor beta chains below was sequenced from the same sample in a study of CD8+CD57+ T cells in acquired aplastic anemia. Both TCR beta VDJ combination and CDR3 sequence profiling were carried out. Genomic DNA was the template for this profiling. From the reads, TCRdb called clonotypes with MiXCR, one entry per CDR3 protein. This table has fewer than 250,000 distinct CDR3 sequences, around half appearing once. The sample consisted of sorted CD4+, CD8+, or CD8+CD57+ T cells (not recorded which) from PBMCs. The source is a human donor in good health, serving as a control.

This clonotype was found a few times. The chain uses TRBV29-1 and TRBJ2-7; 12 bases agree with TRBD1. The CDR3 loop spans 14 amino acids. Germline V CDR1 and CDR2: SQVTM, ANQGSEA. Here the CDR3 reads CSARAGTGGDEQYF. The CDR3 coding sequence is TGCAGTGCTAGGGCCGGGACAGGGGGCGACGAGCAGTACTTC.

This clonotype was seen repeatedly, ten times or more. The chain joins TRBV20-1 to TRBJ2-6, with 11 bases matching TRBD2. From germline, CDR1 is DFQATT and CDR2 SNEGSKA (reference sequence). The CDR3 spans 18 residues. Trimming cost V 4 bases and J 0 bases; bases outside gene matches: 8. The CDR3 loop reads CSATNLAGGLSGANVLTF. CDR3 in DNA: TGCAGTGCTACAAATCTAGCGGGGGGACTCTCTGGGGCCAACGTCCTGACTTTC.

The chain joins TRBV7-2 to TRBJ2-7; D possibly corresponds to TRBD1 (6 bases). With 9 bases removed from V and 2 bases from J, the gap between germline ends came to 20 bases. The CDR3 contains 15 residues. Germline V CDR1 and CDR2: SGHTA, FQGNSA. DNA of the CDR3: TGTGCCAGTAGTATAGTGAAGGACAGTCCCTACGAGCAGTACTTC. Its protein product is CASSIVKDSPYEQYF.

This chain joins TRBV7-3 and TRBJ2-5; 15 bases align to TRBD2. The J call may be incorrect, as the DNA end agrees better with TRBJ2-1. This CDR3 is built from 18 residues. Germline V gene sequence: CDR1 SGHTA, CDR2 FQGTGA. The CDR3 is CASSKKGLAGGGYNEQFF. The DNA for the CDR3 is TGTGCCAGCAGCAAAAAAGGACTAGCGGGGGGGGGCTACAATGAGCAGTTCTTC.

The genes are TRBV7-8 and TRBJ1-1; D may be TRBD1 (6 bases). Germline V lookup: CDR1 SGHVS, CDR2 FQNEAQ. The V and J ends lost 3 bases and 2 bases respectively, with 16 bases between them. This CDR3 is built from 16 residues. CDR3 residues: CASSLNRARGNTEAFF. In DNA form, the CDR3 reads TGTGCCAGCAGCTTGAACAGGGCGAGGGGAAACACTGAAGCTTTCTTT.

This clonotype was detected ten times or more. This rearrangement joins TRBV6-6 to TRBJ2-7, with 12 bases identical to TRBD1. CDR3 length equals 17 residues. Looked up from germline, CDR1 is MNHNY and CDR2 is SVGAGI (reference sequence). Trimming removed 5 bases from V and 7 bases from J; junction bases left unmatched: 15. The CDR3, as DNA: TGTGCCAGCAGTGGAAGGGGGACAGGGGGCGCCTGGGTAGAGCAGTACTTC. Protein product: CASSGRGTGGAWVEQYF.

In DNA, the CDR3 is TGTGCCAGCAGTGAGGAGACCTATGGCTACACCTTC. Translated, it gives CASSEETYGYTF. V and J are TRBV2 and TRBJ1-2; D unclear. This CDR3 contains 12 residues. Per germline, CDR1 SNHLY and CDR2 FYNNEI. V lost 3 bases and J lost 4, with 6 bases in between.

Regarding this clonotype: A junction end diverges from the germline sequence, so it may reflect a read error. The rearrangement uses TRBV7-8 and TRBJ2-3, with D possibly called TRBD1 or TRBD2 (5 bases each). Germline CDR1 and CDR2: SGHVS and FQNEAQ. The CDR3 is 16 residues long. CDR3 nucleotide sequence: TGCGCCAGCAGCCAAGGTGCCGGGACCAACACAGATGCGCAGTATTTT. As protein: CASSQGAGTNTDAQYF.

The V gene is TRBV7-9, the J gene TRBJ2-7; 9 bases map to TRBD1. Germline-derived CDR1 and CDR2 are SEHNR and FQNEAQ (reference sequence). After removal of 5 bases from V and 3 bases from J, the junction contained 8 bases not matched to a gene. The CDR3 length is 15 residues. CDR3 residues: CASSHTGQGLYEQYF. The CDR3 nucleotides are TGTGCCAGCAGCCATACAGGACAGGGGCTCTACGAGCAGTACTTC.

The chain couples TRBV7-3 to TRBJ2-5; D is uncertain. V was trimmed by 5 bases and J by 5 bases, leaving 9 bases between them. Germline V gene data show CDR1 as SGHTA and CDR2 as FQGTGA. This CDR3 region has 12 residues. In DNA form, the CDR3 reads TGTGCCAGCAGCGCGTCCGGGGAGACCCAGTACTTC. Its translation is CASSASGETQYF.

This clonotype was picked up one time. The chain recombines TRBV20-1 with TRBJ1-6; D perhaps matches TRBD1 (6 bases). The CDR3 spans 11 residues. With 1 base removed from V and 18 bases from J, the gap between germline ends came to 13 bases. The germline V gene has CDR1 DFQATT and CDR2 SNEGSKA (reference sequence). CDR3 amino acids: CSARGGPTAHF. Here the CDR3 DNA reads TGCAGTGCTAGAGGGGGGCCCACAGCCCACTTT.

This clonotype was counted many times. The rearrangement uses TRBV15 and TRBJ2-1; TRBD2 agrees at 8 bases. V shed 0 bases and J 15 bases; nucleotides not matched to a gene: 4. The CDR3 sequence is 12 residues long. CDR1 LNHNV and CDR2 YYDKDF come from the germline V gene (reference sequence). The CDR3 loop is CATSRDSGVMFF. CDR3 DNA: TGTGCCACCAGCAGAGATAGCGGGGTCATGTTCTTC.

Written as DNA, the CDR3 is TGTGCCAGCAGCTTGGGGACGGGCAAGGAAAAACTGTTTTTT. It yields the protein CASSLGTGKEKLFF. The rearrangement uses TRBV7-2 and TRBJ1-4, with D perhaps matching TRBD1 (5 bases). Trimming removed 3 bases at V and 8 bases at J, with 13 bases between. The CDR3 has 14 amino acids. The germline V gene has CDR1 SGHTA and CDR2 FQGNSA.

This chain uses TRBV7-3 with TRBJ1-4; 7 nucleotides align to TRBD1. The CDR3 loop spans 14 amino acids. Germline V CDR1 and CDR2: SGHTA, FQGTGA. The V gene end was trimmed by 5 bases and the J gene end by 7 bases; junction bases not matched to a gene: 7. The CDR3 DNA sequence: TGTGCCAGCAGCCTCAGTGCAGGGGGTGAAAAACTGTTTTTT. Protein product: CASSLSAGGEKLFF.

This rearrangement joins TRBV10-3 to TRBJ2-3; TRBD2 aligns across 16 bases. Gene TRBJ2-2 matches the end of the DNA better, so the J call may be wrong. The CDR3 consists of 16 residues. Germline V gives CDR1 ENHRY, CDR2 SYGVKD. The CDR3 nucleotides are TGTGCCATCAGGGGGACTAGCGGGGGGGCGGGCCGGGAGCTGTTTTTT. It specifies CAIRGTSGGAGRELFF.